This is a list of T cell receptor beta chains from one sample in a study of blood T cell repertoires in COVID-19. Method: immunoSEQ multiplex PCR; TCRdb's copy keeps in-frame clones and lacks some. The sample includes a few hundred thousand clones, more than 75% of them seen just once. Input material: peripheral blood. These receptors all stem from a man aged 35 to 55 with active or convalescent COVID-19. Both conserved end residues are part of each CDR3. The D gene is left open where the match is weak. Clone size is stated in some rows and not others, as once, few, many or a class when expanded.

d_gene: -
v_gene: TRBV5-1
abundance: -
j_gene: TRBJ2-5
CDR3nt: TGCGCCAGCAGCTTGGACTCTTCGAGGGAGACCCAGTACTTC
CDR3aa: CASSLDSSRETQYF

d_gene: TRBD2
v_gene: TRBV19
abundance: -
j_gene: TRBJ2-7
CDR3nt: TGTGCCAGTAGTATAGGTTCTAGCGGATATAGCTCCTACGAGCAGTACTTC
CDR3aa: CASSIGSSGYSSYEQYF

d_gene: -
v_gene: TRBV19
abundance: few
j_gene: TRBJ1-2
CDR3nt: TGTGCCAGTAGTCCCGGTACAGAGAACTATGGCTACACCTTC
CDR3aa: CASSPGTENYGYTF

d_gene: -
v_gene: TRBV28
abundance: few
j_gene: TRBJ1-1
CDR3nt: TGTGCCAGCAGTTTACTCGAGATGTCTGAAGCTTTCTTT
CDR3aa: CASSLLEMSEAFF

d_gene: TRBD1
v_gene: TRBV7-3
abundance: -
j_gene: TRBJ2-3
CDR3nt: TGTGCCAGCAGCTCTACAGGGGGCCCCACAGATACGCAGTATTTT
CDR3aa: CASSSTGGPTDTQYF

d_gene: TRBD1
v_gene: TRBV27
abundance: -
j_gene: TRBJ1-1
CDR3nt: TGTGCCAGCAGTTCTAGCAAAGGACAGGGGATCACTGAAGCTTTCTTT
CDR3aa: CASSSSKGQGITEAFF

d_gene: -
v_gene: TRBV7-9
abundance: few
j_gene: TRBJ1-3
CDR3nt: TGTGCCAGCAGCTTTGGCAGCTCTGGAAACACCATATATTTT
CDR3aa: CASSFGSSGNTIYF

d_gene: TRBD2
v_gene: TRBV7-2
abundance: -
j_gene: TRBJ2-5
CDR3nt: TGTGCCAGCAGCCGGGTAGCGGGTTACCAAGAGACCCAGTACTTC
CDR3aa: CASSRVAGYQETQYF

d_gene: TRBD1
v_gene: TRBV2
abundance: -
j_gene: TRBJ2-5
CDR3nt: TGTGCCAGCAGGGCCTCGGGACAGTTATACCAAGAGACCCAGTACTTC
CDR3aa: CASRASGQLYQETQYF

d_gene: TRBD1
v_gene: TRBV29-1
abundance: -
j_gene: TRBJ2-7
CDR3nt: TGCAGCGTTGAAACGGGACAGGGGTACGAGCAGTACTTC
CDR3aa: CSVETGQGYEQYF

d_gene: TRBD1
v_gene: TRBV27
abundance: -
j_gene: TRBJ2-6
CDR3nt: TGTGCCAGCAGTTGGGACAGGGGGACCAACGTCCTGACTTTC
CDR3aa: CASSWDRGTNVLTF

d_gene: TRBD1
v_gene: TRBV28
abundance: -
j_gene: TRBJ1-6
CDR3nt: TGTGCCAGCAGTTTGACAGGGCCCTCACCCCTCCACTTT
CDR3aa: CASSLTGPSPLHF

d_gene: TRBD1
v_gene: TRBV10-2
abundance: -
j_gene: TRBJ1-6
CDR3nt: TGCGCCAGCAGGGAAACAGGGGAAGATTCACCCCTCCACTTT
CDR3aa: CASRETGEDSPLHF

d_gene: TRBD2
v_gene: TRBV28
abundance: -
j_gene: TRBJ2-7
CDR3nt: TGTGCCAGCAGCCCGGGGGGTTCCCTCTCAATAAGGGAGCAGTACTTC
CDR3aa: CASSPGGSLSIREQYF

d_gene: TRBD2
v_gene: TRBV5-4
abundance: -
j_gene: TRBJ2-3
CDR3nt: TGTGCCAGCAGCTTGGGGGTAGCGGGGTCCGTAGCTAGCACAGATACGCAGTATTTT
CDR3aa: CASSLGVAGSVASTDTQYF

d_gene: -
v_gene: TRBV28
abundance: -
j_gene: TRBJ2-1
CDR3nt: TGTGCCAGCAGTAGTTCAGGGGGGACTGAGCAGTTCTTC
CDR3aa: CASSSSGGTEQFF

d_gene: -
v_gene: TRBV9
abundance: once
j_gene: TRBJ2-2
CDR3nt: TGTGCCAGCAGCGCAGGGGCCAAGGACGGGGAGCTGTTTTTT
CDR3aa: CASSAGAKDGELFF

d_gene: -
v_gene: TRBV2
abundance: -
j_gene: TRBJ1-1
CDR3nt: TGTGCCAGCAGGATGCAGGGGAACACTGAAGCTTTCTTT
CDR3aa: CASRMQGNTEAFF

d_gene: -
v_gene: TRBV18
abundance: few
j_gene: TRBJ1-3
CDR3nt: TGTGCCAGCTCACAGGACAGAACTGGAAACACCATATATTTT
CDR3aa: CASSQDRTGNTIYF

d_gene: TRBD1
v_gene: TRBV7-6
abundance: -
j_gene: TRBJ2-7
CDR3nt: TGTGCCAGCAGCTGGACAGGGGTCGAGCAGTACTTC
CDR3aa: CASSWTGVEQYF

d_gene: TRBD2
v_gene: TRBV7-3
abundance: -
j_gene: TRBJ2-1
CDR3nt: TGTGCCAGCAGCCCCGGACTAGCGGGAGGGGGTCCCTACAATGAGCAGTTCTTC
CDR3aa: CASSPGLAGGGPYNEQFF

d_gene: TRBD1
v_gene: TRBV7-9
abundance: -
j_gene: TRBJ1-2
CDR3nt: TGTGCCAGTAGTTCGGGACAGGGCCTCGGTGGCTACACCTTC
CDR3aa: CASSSGQGLGGYTF

d_gene: -
v_gene: TRBV28
abundance: -
j_gene: TRBJ2-7
CDR3nt: TGTGCCAGCAGTTTAATTTCTCCCTACTACGAGCAGTACTTC
CDR3aa: CASSLISPYYEQYF

d_gene: -
v_gene: TRBV4-2
abundance: few
j_gene: TRBJ2-3
CDR3nt: TGTGCCAGCAGCCAAGAACCGGGACTCCCTCCATATTTT
CDR3aa: CASSQEPGLPPYF

d_gene: TRBD1
v_gene: TRBV13
abundance: -
j_gene: TRBJ1-1
CDR3nt: TGTGCCAGCTCCCCACAGGGGACTGAAGCTTTCTTT
CDR3aa: CASSPQGTEAFF

d_gene: TRBD1
v_gene: TRBV28
abundance: -
j_gene: TRBJ1-5
CDR3nt: TGTGCCAGCAGTTTTTTAGGGTATGGCTCAGGGGGGAGTCAGCCCCAGCATTTT
CDR3aa: CASSFLGYGSGGSQPQHF

d_gene: TRBD1
v_gene: TRBV14
abundance: few
j_gene: TRBJ1-1
CDR3nt: TGTGCCAGCAGCCCGACAGGGGCTGACACTGAAGCTTTCTTT
CDR3aa: CASSPTGADTEAFF

d_gene: -
v_gene: TRBV28
abundance: few
j_gene: TRBJ2-7
CDR3nt: TGTGCCAGCAAAACGGGGGTCGCCGGCTCCTACGAGCAGTACTTC
CDR3aa: CASKTGVAGSYEQYF

d_gene: -
v_gene: TRBV28
abundance: -
j_gene: TRBJ2-7
CDR3nt: TGTGCCAGCAGTTCCGGGGCCTACGAGCAGTACTTC
CDR3aa: CASSSGAYEQYF

d_gene: -
v_gene: TRBV6-1
abundance: -
j_gene: TRBJ1-2
CDR3nt: TGTGCCAGCAGTGACACCGCGACAGGTTCCTATGGCTACACCTTC
CDR3aa: CASSDTATGSYGYTF

d_gene: TRBD1
v_gene: TRBV29-1
abundance: -
j_gene: TRBJ1-2
CDR3nt: TGCAGCGTTGCGACAGGGATTCTGCCTGGCTACACCTTC
CDR3aa: CSVATGILPGYTF

d_gene: -
v_gene: TRBV6-2/TRBV6-3
abundance: -
j_gene: TRBJ2-2
CDR3nt: TGTGCCAGCAGTGAGCGGGTCGGCACCGGGGAGCTGTTTTTT
CDR3aa: CASSERVGTGELFF

d_gene: -
v_gene: TRBV28
abundance: -
j_gene: TRBJ1-6
CDR3nt: TGTGCCAGCAGTTTACTTCAGAGCGGATATAATTCACCCCTCCACTTT
CDR3aa: CASSLLQSGYNSPLHF

d_gene: -
v_gene: TRBV6-5
abundance: -
j_gene: TRBJ1-1
CDR3nt: TGTGCCAGCAGCTATACAGGGTCTATGAACACTGAAGCTTTCTTT
CDR3aa: CASSYTGSMNTEAFF

d_gene: -
v_gene: TRBV5-1
abundance: -
j_gene: TRBJ1-1
CDR3nt: TGCGCCAGCAGCTTGGCCATCGACAGGAACACTGAAGCTTTCTTT
CDR3aa: CASSLAIDRNTEAFF

d_gene: TRBD1
v_gene: TRBV4-1
abundance: once
j_gene: TRBJ1-2
CDR3nt: TGCGCCAGCAGCGTAGAGGGACAGGACTATGGCTACACCTTC
CDR3aa: CASSVEGQDYGYTF

d_gene: -
v_gene: TRBV7-9
abundance: -
j_gene: TRBJ1-1
CDR3nt: TGTGCCAGCACACAGGTGATGAACACTGAAGCTTTCTTT
CDR3aa: CASTQVMNTEAFF

d_gene: TRBD1
v_gene: TRBV5-1
abundance: -
j_gene: TRBJ2-7
CDR3nt: TGCGCCAGCAGCCCGGGACAGGGGGGCGAGCAGTACTTC
CDR3aa: CASSPGQGGEQYF

d_gene: TRBD1
v_gene: TRBV10-3
abundance: -
j_gene: TRBJ2-3
CDR3nt: TGTGCCATCAGTCCGGGACAGTGGGGAGATACGCAGTATTTT
CDR3aa: CAISPGQWGDTQYF

d_gene: -
v_gene: TRBV27
abundance: -
j_gene: TRBJ2-1
CDR3nt: TGTGCCAGCAGTTCCCGGCTATTACACGGGAATGAGCAGTTCTTC
CDR3aa: CASSSRLLHGNEQFF

d_gene: -
v_gene: TRBV3-1/TRBV3-2
abundance: -
j_gene: TRBJ1-2
CDR3nt: TGTGCCAGCAGCCATACCGGACAGTCACAAAACTATGGCTACACCTTC
CDR3aa: CASSHTGQSQNYGYTF

d_gene: -
v_gene: TRBV7-9
abundance: -
j_gene: TRBJ1-1
CDR3nt: TGTGCCAGCAGCCCCGAGGCAGCGTTGAACACTGAAGCTTTCTTT
CDR3aa: CASSPEAALNTEAFF

d_gene: -
v_gene: TRBV21-1
abundance: -
j_gene: TRBJ1-1
CDR3nt: TGTGCCAGCAGCCCCGGGACATTGAACACTGAAGCTTTCTTT
CDR3aa: CASSPGTLNTEAFF

d_gene: -
v_gene: TRBV12-3/TRBV12-4
abundance: -
j_gene: TRBJ1-1
CDR3nt: TGTGCCAGCAGTGTCGACAGTAGCCGTGAAGCTTTCTTT
CDR3aa: CASSVDSSREAFF

d_gene: -
v_gene: TRBV19
abundance: once
j_gene: TRBJ1-2
CDR3nt: TGTGCCAGTAGTATTCGGGACGCACCCCGGCGGGGCTATGGCTACACCTTC
CDR3aa: CASSIRDAPRRGYGYTF